The 10 T cell receptor beta chains reported below all come from one sample, sequenced in a study of cytomegalovirus exposure and HLA in healthy donors. The PCR had 60 Vbeta and 13 Jbeta primers. Sequencing was performed with immunoSEQ multiplex PCR; in TCRdb, only in-frame clones are kept and a portion is missing. The sample shows 150,000 to 200,000 clones, 79% of them seen only once. The sample taken for sequencing was PBMCs. Every receptor here comes from a middle-aged man in good health and CMV-seronegative.

The table lists this clone with a count of one. V usage is TRBV7-9 and J usage is TRBJ2-1; 7 nucleotides match TRBD2. The CDR3 is 15 amino acids. Germline values: CDR1 SEHNR, CDR2 FQNEAQ (reference sequence). The ends lost 1 base at V and 5 bases at J; junction bases unmatched: 5. The CDR3 DNA follows: TGTGCCAGCAGCTTAGGTTTCCTAGCGGACAATGAGCAGTTCTTC. Its translation is CASSLGFLADNEQFF.

The CDR3 sequence is CASSFGLAGVEQYF. The CDR3, as DNA: TGTGCCAGCAGCTTCGGACTAGCGGGGGTCGAGCAGTACTTC. V gene TRBV11-2 combines with J gene TRBJ2-7; 13 positions match TRBD2. Unmatched junction bases numbered 2, after V lost 3 bases and J lost 6 bases. The CDR3 has 14 amino acids. Germline V gives CDR1 SGHAT, CDR2 FQNNGV.

J is TRBJ2-7 and V is TRBV5-6; no firm D call. The CDR3 length is 14 residues. Germline V gene data show CDR1 as SGHDT and CDR2 as YYEEEE. V lost 4 bases to trimming and J lost 3 bases, with 14 bases between them. The CDR3 DNA reads as TGTGCCAGCAGCCTCGGTAATAGCCTCTACGAGCAGTACTTC. This sequence encodes CASSLGNSLYEQYF.

This clone was counted a single time. The CDR3 region has the DNA TGTGCCAGCAGCTCCCGTGGGGGGGCCCAGCATTTT. Protein product: CASSSRGGAQHF. This chain uses TRBV21-1 with TRBJ1-5. TRBV21-1 is a recognized pseudogene. CDR3 length: 12 residues.

The J gene is TRBJ1-5, the V gene TRBV19, with 11 bases lining up with TRBD1. V trimming: 5 bases; J trimming: 5 bases; junction bases outside the gene matches: 5. The CDR3 sequence is 15 residues long. Looked up from germline, CDR1 is LNHDA and CDR2 is SQIVND (reference sequence). The CDR3: CASSSRDRGDQPQHF. Written as DNA, the CDR3 is TGTGCCAGTAGTTCCAGGGACAGGGGGGATCAGCCCCAGCATTTT.

The genes are TRBV30 and TRBJ1-4; tentative D call: TRBD1 (6 bases). Germline V gives CDR1 GTSNPN, CDR2 SVGIG (reference sequence). V was trimmed by 4 bases and J by 3 bases, leaving 15 bases between them. This CDR3 contains 15 residues. The CDR3 here is CAWNPVTGSNEKLFF. The CDR3 DNA is TGTGCCTGGAACCCCGTTACAGGGTCTAATGAAAAACTGTTTTTT.

V and J are TRBV6-5 and TRBJ2-7; 7 positions agree with TRBD2. The germline V gene encodes CDR1 MNHEY and CDR2 SVGAGI. The CDR3 extends over 13 amino acids. Losses at the gene ends were 5 bases for V and 6 bases for J; bases not matched to a gene: 7. The CDR3 is CASSTRLAGEQYF. Here the CDR3 DNA reads TGTGCCAGCAGTACCCGACTAGCCGGCGAGCAGTACTTC.

J is TRBJ1-2 and V is TRBV9; TRBD1 might be the D (6 bases). V lost 0 bases and J lost 6, with 18 bases in between. Germline V gene data show CDR1 as SGDLS and CDR2 as YYNGEE. CDR3 length: 16 amino acids. CDR3 in DNA: TGTGCCAGCAGCGTAGGGGGAGGGGGACTCCTTCATGGCTACACCTTC. Residues: CASSVGGGGLLHGYTF.

Comment on this clone: Other nucleotide sequences from this sample produce the same CDR3. The chain combines TRBV2 with TRBJ2-1, with D maybe TRBD1 (5 bases). Trimming removed 6 bases at V and 6 bases at J, with 9 bases between. The germline V gene has CDR1 SNHLY and CDR2 FYNNEI. The length of the CDR3 is 12 residues. The CDR3 nucleotides read TGTGCCAGCAGCAGGGAATTCAATGAGCAGTTCTTC. The encoded protein is CASSREFNEQFF.

In the case of this clone: One end of the junction does not line up with germline, which may come from a read error. This sequence joins TRBV7-9 and TRBJ2-5, with 8 bases that match TRBD1. The CDR3 covers 13 residues. Germline assignment: CDR1 SEHNR and CDR2 FQNEAQ (reference sequence). The CDR3 bases are TGTGCCAGCAGCGGACAGGGAGGAGAGGCCCAGTACTTC. Its translation is CASSGQGGEAQYF.